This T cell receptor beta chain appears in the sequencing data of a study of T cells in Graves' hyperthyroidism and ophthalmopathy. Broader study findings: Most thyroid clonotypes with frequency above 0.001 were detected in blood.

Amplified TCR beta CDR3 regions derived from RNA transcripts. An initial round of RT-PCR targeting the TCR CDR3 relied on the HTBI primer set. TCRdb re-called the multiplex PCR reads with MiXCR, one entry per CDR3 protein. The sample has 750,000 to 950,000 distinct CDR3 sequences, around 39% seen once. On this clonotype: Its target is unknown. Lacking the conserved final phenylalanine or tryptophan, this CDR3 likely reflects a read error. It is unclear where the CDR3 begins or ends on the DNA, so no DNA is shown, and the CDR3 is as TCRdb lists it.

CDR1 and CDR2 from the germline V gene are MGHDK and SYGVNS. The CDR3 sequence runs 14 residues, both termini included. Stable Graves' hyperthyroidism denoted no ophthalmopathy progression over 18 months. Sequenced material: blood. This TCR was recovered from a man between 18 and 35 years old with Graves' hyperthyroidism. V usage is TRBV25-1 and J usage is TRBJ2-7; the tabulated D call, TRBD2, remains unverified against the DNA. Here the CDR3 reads CASSETAALLRAVP.